This TCR beta chain emerged from a study of metastatic and nonmetastatic thyroid tumors. V dropped 7 bases and J dropped 0 bases, with 12 bases sitting between them. Germline CDR1 and CDR2: SGDLS and YYNGEE. The CDR3 runs 14 residues. Patients were all untreated before their thyroid surgery. This clone was recorded at least ten times. With MiXCR, TCRdb reprocessed the PCR reads. The table records 4,500 to 5,000 clones, roughly 18% of them present only once. The chain employs TRBV9 and TRBJ2-3, with D possibly TRBD2 on 5 matching bases. This TCR derives from a female donor with papillary thyroid cancer or a benign thyroid nodule (not recorded which). Some clones in this sample may be carry-over from other donors' samples. Sequences were obtained from adjacent normal tissue. The CDR3: CASSDRGSTDTQYF. In DNA form, the CDR3 reads TGTGCCAGCTCCGACCGGGGTAGCACAGATACGCAGTATTTT.